This T cell receptor (beta chain) comes out of a study of cytomegalovirus exposure and HLA in healthy donors. Looked up from germline, CDR1 is MNHEY and CDR2 is SVGAGI. This CDR3 spans 11 amino acids. V shed 2 bases and J shed 3 bases, with 2 bases lying between them. Study-level points and caveats: Indistinguishability led to the exclusion of some V segments, TRBV6-2 and TRBV6-3 included. TCR beta sequences reportedly predicted the HLA-A and HLA-B alleles of most subjects accurately. In an earlier analysis, in some 600 donors, most V segments appeared productive either ~90% or ~30% of the time. Rare TCR sequences dominated, though some public TCRs recurred in many donors.

PCR amplification relied on 60 Vbeta primers (plus 13 Jbeta primers). Assay: immunoSEQ multiplex PCR; the TCRdb copy retains only in-frame clones and omits some. The data show some 140,000 clones, nearly 80% seen once. A note on this clone: Its target is unknown.

Sequencing input: PBMCs. The V and J genes are TRBV6-5 and TRBJ2-7; no reliable D call. The receptor was derived from a man aged 30 to 45 in good health and CMV-seronegative. The CDR3 nucleotides are TGTGCCAGCAGTTACCTCTACGAGCAGTACTTC. Residues: CASSYLYEQYF.